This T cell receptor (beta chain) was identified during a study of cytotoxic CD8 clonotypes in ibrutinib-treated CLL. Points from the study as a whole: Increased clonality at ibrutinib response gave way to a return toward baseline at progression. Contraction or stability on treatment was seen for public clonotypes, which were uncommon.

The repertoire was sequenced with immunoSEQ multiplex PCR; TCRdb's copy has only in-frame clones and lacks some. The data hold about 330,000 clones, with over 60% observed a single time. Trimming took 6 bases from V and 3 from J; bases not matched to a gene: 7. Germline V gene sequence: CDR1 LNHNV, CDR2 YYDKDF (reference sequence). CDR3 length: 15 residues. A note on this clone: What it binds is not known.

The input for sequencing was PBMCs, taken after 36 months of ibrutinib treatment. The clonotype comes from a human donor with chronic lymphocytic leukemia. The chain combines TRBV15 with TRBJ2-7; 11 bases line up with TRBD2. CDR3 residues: CATRDPGTSGYEQYF. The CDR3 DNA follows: TGTGCCACCAGAGATCCCGGGACTAGCGGCTACGAGCAGTACTTC.